A selection of T cell receptor beta chains follows, all from one sample in a study of blood T cells in healthy people across ages. A single record per CDR3 protein comes from TCRdb applying MiXCR to the 5' RACE reads. The sample lists roughly 900,000 distinct CDR3 sequences; about 28% were seen once. Source material: blood. The receptors were sampled from a woman aged 80 or over in good health. CDR3s include the opening cysteine and the closing phenylalanine or tryptophan. Each record gives: J gene, clone size, V gene, D gene, CDR3 protein, CDR3 DNA. A D gene is named only where the DNA matches it firmly. The listing skips clone size in some rows; elsewhere it reads once, few, many or a size class.

>TRBJ1-1|.|TRBV15|.
CATSRDPLGRGTEAFF
TGTGCCACCAGCAGAGATCCTTTGGGGAGGGGAACTGAAGCTTTCTTT
>TRBJ1-2|many|TRBV7-2|.
CASSSARGGYTF
TGTGCCAGCAGCTCGGCCAGAGGAGGCTACACCTTC
>TRBJ1-5|few|TRBV4-2|.
CASSQDFLRGSNQPQHF
TGTGCCAGCAGCCAAGACTTCCTCCGTGGCAGCAATCAGCCCCAGCATTTT
>TRBJ2-7|many|TRBV10-1|.
CASRGGGYEQYF
TGCGCCAGCAGGGGAGGGGGCTACGAGCAGTACTTC
>TRBJ2-7|many|TRBV10-3|TRBD1
CAISKKQGHEQYF
TGTGCCATCAGCAAAAAACAGGGGCACGAGCAGTACTTC
>TRBJ2-3|few|TRBV2|TRBD2
CASAEGLARSADTQYF
TGTGCCAGCGCAGAGGGACTAGCGCGATCGGCAGATACGCAGTATTTT
>TRBJ2-7|.|TRBV9|TRBD1
CASSTRAGQALGNEQYF
TGCGCCAGCAGCACGAGGGCCGGACAGGCGCTAGGGAATGAGCAGTACTTC
>TRBJ1-4|many|TRBV20-1|.
CSALPGHGVEKLFF
TGCAGTGCTTTACCGGGACACGGGGTTGAAAAACTGTTTTTT
>TRBJ1-4|.|TRBV6-5|.
CASSCGPREERKLFF
TGTGCCAGCAGTTGCGGACCCAGAGAGGAGAGGAAACTGTTTTTT
>TRBJ1-6|.|TRBV19|TRBD1
CASRPGQGTYNSPLHF
TGTGCCAGTAGACCCGGACAGGGAACCTATAATTCACCCCTCCACTTT
>TRBJ2-4|.|TRBV21-1|.
CASPREDRRNIQYF
TGTGCCAGCCCCAGGGAGGACAGGAGAAACATTCAGTACTTC
>TRBJ2-3|many|TRBV20-1|TRBD2
CSAREASGGRNTQYF
TGCAGTGCTAGAGAGGCTAGCGGGGGTCGGAATACGCAGTATTTT
>TRBJ2-7|few|TRBV3-1|.
CASSRRLEYEQYF
TGTGCCAGCAGCCGCAGACTAGAGTACGAGCAGTACTTC
>TRBJ2-1|.|TRBV24-1|.
CATSDLGRSSYSEQFF
TGTGCCACCAGTGATCTGGGGAGATCATCCTACAGTGAGCAGTTCTTT
>TRBJ2-5|many|TRBV7-2|.
CASSLGVFVGGGTQYF
TGTGCCAGCAGCTTAGGCGTTTTTGTCGGTGGTGGGACCCAGTACTTC
>TRBJ2-1|.|TRBV20-1|TRBD2
CSARDPGLAGNEQFF
TGCAGTGCTAGAGATCCGGGACTAGCGGGGAATGAGCAGTTCTTC
>TRBJ2-2|few|TRBV12-3/TRBV12-4|TRBD2
CASGAGEVRHGELFF
TGTGCCAGCGGGGCGGGGGAGGTTCGGCACGGGGAGCTGTTTTTT
>TRBJ1-1|.|TRBV7-9|.
CASSSGMGFEAFF
TGTGCCAGCAGCTCCGGGATGGGATTCGAAGCTTTCTTT
>TRBJ1-5|.|TRBV2|.
CASSVGRGSRNQPQHF
TGTGCCAGCAGTGTTGGTCGGGGTTCGCGCAATCAGCCCCAGCATTTT
>TRBJ2-7|.|TRBV7-2|.
CASSLVGRSYEQYF
TGTGCCAGCAGCTTAGTGGGTCGCTCCTACGAGCAGTACTTC
>TRBJ1-4|many|TRBV4-3|.
CASSQRTATNEKLFF
TGCGCCAGCAGCCAGCGGACAGCAACTAATGAAAAACTGTTTTTT
>TRBJ2-6|few|TRBV7-9|.
CASHRAPIGGANVRTF
TGTGCCAGCCACCGGGCTCCCATCGGTGGGGCCAACGTCCGGACTTTC
>TRBJ2-3|.|TRBV19|.
CASSDTGSDTQYF
TGTGCCAGTAGTGACACAGGTTCAGATACGCAGTATTTT
>TRBJ2-4|.|TRBV3-1|.
CANSQVTDSLAKNIQYF
TGTGCCAACAGCCAAGTCACGGACTCTCTGGCCAAAAACATTCAGTACTTC
>TRBJ1-2|many|TRBV7-2|.
CASSLGSRQGYGYTF
TGTGCCAGCAGCTTAGGTTCGCGTCAGGGCTATGGCTACACCTTC
>TRBJ1-5|.|TRBV20-1|.
CSASGQSNQPQHF
TGCAGTGCTAGTGGACAGTCAAATCAGCCCCAGCATTTT
>TRBJ2-1|many|TRBV4-3|TRBD2
CASSQARGTSGNNEQFF
TGCGCCAGCAGCCAAGCCAGGGGTACTAGCGGCAACAATGAGCAGTTCTTC
>TRBJ1-1|few|TRBV6-1|TRBD1
CASRNRGEYTEAFF
TGTGCCAGCAGGAACAGGGGGGAGTACACTGAAGCTTTCTTT
>TRBJ2-3|.|TRBV2|.
CAGRFRAHDTQYF
TGTGCCGGCAGATTCCGGGCCCACGATACGCAGTATTTT
>TRBJ2-3|many|TRBV7-2|TRBD2
CASSLRGLAGGLENTDTQYF
TGTGCCAGCAGCCTCAGGGGACTAGCGGGGGGGCTCGAAAACACAGATACGCAGTATTTT
>TRBJ1-2|many|TRBV24-1|.
CATSVTGSNGYTF
TGTGCCACCTCGGTCACGGGTTCAAATGGCTACACCTTC
>TRBJ2-5|few|TRBV24-1|.
CATSDSGPSETQYF
TGTGCCACCAGTGATTCTGGACCGTCGGAGACCCAGTACTTC
>TRBJ2-5|.|TRBV5-6|.
CASSYQLGLDEQYF
TGTGCCAGCAGCTACCAACTAGGACTCGATGAGCAGTACTTC
>TRBJ2-5|once|TRBV7-9|TRBD2
CASRRTSNNEQYF
TGTGCCAGCAGGCGGACTAGCAACAATGAGCAGTACTTC
>TRBJ2-7|.|TRBV5-1|.
CASNLASAYEQYF
TGCGCCAGCAACTTGGCATCTGCCTACGAGCAGTACTTC
>TRBJ2-2|few|TRBV5-1|TRBD2
CASSRTSGSGGELFF
TGCGCCAGCAGCAGGACTAGCGGGAGTGGCGGGGAGCTGTTTTTT
>TRBJ2-3|.|TRBV12-3/TRBV12-4|.
CASSFEYTDTQYF
TGTGCCAGCAGTTTTGAGTACACAGATACGCAGTATTTT
>TRBJ2-5|many|TRBV27|.
CASSFWGGGQGQETQYF
TGTGCCAGCAGTTTTTGGGGGGGAGGACAGGGCCAAGAGACCCAGTACTTC
>TRBJ2-2|.|TRBV15|.
CATSLGTLNTGELFF
TGTGCCACCAGCCTAGGGACACTGAACACCGGGGAGCTGTTTTTT
>TRBJ2-3|many|TRBV27|TRBD2
CASSFSGGVSQYF
TGTGCCAGCAGTTTTAGCGGGGGGGTGTCGCAGTATTTT
>TRBJ2-3|few|TRBV6-2/TRBV6-3|.
CASSYPGLKTDTQYF
TGTGCCAGCAGTTACCCCGGACTGAAGACAGATACGCAGTATTTT
>TRBJ1-4|many|TRBV10-3|.
CATLDPRGSEKLFF
TGTGCCACCTTGGACCCACGAGGGAGTGAAAAACTGTTTTTT
>TRBJ2-7|many|TRBV6-2/TRBV6-3|TRBD2
CASSTGLVGEQYF
TGTGCCAGCAGTACGGGACTAGTGGGCGAGCAGTACTTC
>TRBJ1-4|.|TRBV7-9|TRBD1
CASSLVGQTTNEKLFF
TGTGCCAGCAGCTTAGTGGGACAGACTACTAATGAAAAACTGTTTTTT
>TRBJ1-4|.|TRBV28|TRBD1
CANHADRVREKLFF
TGTGCCAACCACGCGGACAGGGTCCGTGAAAAACTGTTTTTT
>TRBJ2-5|many|TRBV10-3|.
CAISESPAGETQYF
TGTGCCATCAGTGAATCCCCGGCCGGAGAGACCCAGTACTTC
>TRBJ2-5|many|TRBV7-2|TRBD2
CASSSTHTGLAGGPVTQYF
TGTGCCAGCAGCTCAACCCACACCGGTCTAGCGGGGGGGCCCGTGACCCAGTACTTC